The rows below give T cell receptor beta chains drawn from one sample of a study of shared clonotypes between healthy human individuals. Assay used: immunoSEQ multiplex PCR; TCRdb lists only in-frame clones, some missing. The table records millions of clones, 85% to 95% of them present only once. The sample was naive CD8+ T cells sorted from blood. The receptors were sampled from a man younger than 30 in good health. Each CDR3 is given with its conserved first and last residue. Fields, in order: V gene, CDR3 protein.

TRBV5-1 | CASSSGTPGTDTQYF
TRBV7-9 | CASSSTVSTDTQYF
TRBV27 | CASSSWPPDEQYF
TRBV28 | CASSWAGGAYEQYF
TRBV6-5 | CASSYTTGEQFF
TRBV4-1 | CASSQDAAVYEQYF
TRBV25-1 | CASSGTERETQYF
TRBV20-1 | CSAYGYTF
TRBV25-1 | CASSDVRDEQFF
TRBV5-1 | CASSLASSSWTQYF
TRBV5-4 | CASSPPKGDEQYF
TRBV2 | CASSEPRQGGPYEQYF
TRBV11-3 | CASSLDSGTFTGELFF
TRBV7-8 | CATGTENTGELFF
TRBV4-1 | CASRTTANEQFF
TRBV2 | CASRVGADEQYF
TRBV6-5 | CASSSGQGSQPQHF
TRBV4-1 | CASSPQRGGPYEQYF
TRBV27 | CASGPGGGNTEAFF
TRBV4-3 | CASSQDRVYNEQFF
TRBV9 | CASSPGTSSGNTIYF
TRBV2 | CASTPQTLVISGELFF
TRBV27 | CASRLNPASNQPQHF
TRBV6-1 | CASSEVEASTEFF
TRBV6-5 | CASSEQGNYGYTF
TRBV5-1 | CASSLSPAYEQYF
TRBV9 | CASSVGGDNSYEQYF
TRBV5-1 | CASSLGTLVPYEQYF
TRBV5-1 | CASSYGTGVDEQYF
TRBV30 | CAWSPGLAKNIQYF
TRBV4-1 | CASSSQGIANNGYTF
TRBV2 | CASSESRDHPLNQPQHF
TRBV4-3 | CASSQDRTSGSGELFF
TRBV27 | CASSLRQGNQPQHF
TRBV7-6 | CASSPPGHNEQFF
TRBV7-9 | CASSPDGSTYEQYF